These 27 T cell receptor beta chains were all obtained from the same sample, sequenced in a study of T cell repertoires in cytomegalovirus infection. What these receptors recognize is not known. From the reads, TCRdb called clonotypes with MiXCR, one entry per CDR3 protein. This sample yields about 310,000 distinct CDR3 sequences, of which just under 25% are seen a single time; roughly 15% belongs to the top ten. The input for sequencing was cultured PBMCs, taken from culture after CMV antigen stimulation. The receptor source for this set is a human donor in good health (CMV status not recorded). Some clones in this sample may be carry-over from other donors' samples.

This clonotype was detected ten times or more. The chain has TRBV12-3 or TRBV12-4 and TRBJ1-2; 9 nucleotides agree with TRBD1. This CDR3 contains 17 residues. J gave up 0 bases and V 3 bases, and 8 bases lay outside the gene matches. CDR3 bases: TGTGCCAGCAGTTTTAATGGACAGGGGTTGGCTAACTATGGCTACACCTTC. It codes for CASSFNGQGLANYGYTF.

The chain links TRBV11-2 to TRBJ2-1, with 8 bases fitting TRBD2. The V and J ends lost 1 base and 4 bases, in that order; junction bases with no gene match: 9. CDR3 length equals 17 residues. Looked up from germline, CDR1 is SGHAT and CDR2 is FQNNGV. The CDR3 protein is CASSLVSLAGDYNEQFF. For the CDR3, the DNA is TGTGCCAGCAGCTTAGTTTCCCTAGCGGGTGATTACAATGAGCAGTTCTTC.

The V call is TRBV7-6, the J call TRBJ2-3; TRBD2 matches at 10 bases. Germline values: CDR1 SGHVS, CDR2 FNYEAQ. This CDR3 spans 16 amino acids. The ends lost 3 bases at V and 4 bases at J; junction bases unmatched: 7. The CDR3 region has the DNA TGTGCCAGCAGCTTTAGGAGCGGGAGGGTGCCAGATACGCAGTATTTT. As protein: CASSFRSGRVPDTQYF.

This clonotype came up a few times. The CDR3 sequence is CSARRGAAQETQYF. The DNA for the CDR3 is TGCAGTGCTAGACGTGGTGCGGCCCAAGAGACCCAGTACTTC. This chain links TRBV20-1 with TRBJ2-5; D not certain. V gave up 2 bases and J gave up 1 base, with 11 bases separating them. This CDR3 spans 14 amino acids. The germline CDR1 and CDR2 sequences are DFQATT and SNEGSKA (reference sequence).

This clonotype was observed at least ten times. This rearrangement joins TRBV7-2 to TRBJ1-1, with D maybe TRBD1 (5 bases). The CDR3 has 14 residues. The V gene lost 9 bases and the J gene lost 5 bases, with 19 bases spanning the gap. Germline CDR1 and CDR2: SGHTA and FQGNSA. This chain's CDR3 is CASGRGTGLTEAFF. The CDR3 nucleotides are TGTGCCAGTGGCCGAGGAACAGGCCTGACTGAAGCTTTCTTT.

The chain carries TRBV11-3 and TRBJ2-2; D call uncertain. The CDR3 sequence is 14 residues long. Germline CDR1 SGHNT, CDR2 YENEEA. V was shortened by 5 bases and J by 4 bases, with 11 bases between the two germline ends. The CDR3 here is CASSRLQVTGELFF. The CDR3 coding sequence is TGTGCCAGCAGCCGACTCCAGGTCACCGGGGAGCTGTTTTTT.

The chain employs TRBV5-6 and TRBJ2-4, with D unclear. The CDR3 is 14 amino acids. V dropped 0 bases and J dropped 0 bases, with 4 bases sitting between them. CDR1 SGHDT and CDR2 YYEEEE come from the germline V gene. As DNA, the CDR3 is TGTGCCAGCAGCTTGGATCTAGCCAAAAACATTCAGTACTTC. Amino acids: CASSLDLAKNIQYF.

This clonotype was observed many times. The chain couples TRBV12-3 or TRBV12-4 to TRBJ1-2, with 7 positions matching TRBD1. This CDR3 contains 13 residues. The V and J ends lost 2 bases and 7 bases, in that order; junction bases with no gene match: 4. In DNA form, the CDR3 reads TGTGCCAGCAGTTTATACAGGGGAAGTGGCTACACCTTC. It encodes CASSLYRGSGYTF.

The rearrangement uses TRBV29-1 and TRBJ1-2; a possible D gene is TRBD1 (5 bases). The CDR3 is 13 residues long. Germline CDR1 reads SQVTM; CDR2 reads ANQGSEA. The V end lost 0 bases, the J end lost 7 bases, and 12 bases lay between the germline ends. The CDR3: CSVEEGPGGGYTF. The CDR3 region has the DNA TGCAGCGTTGAAGAAGGGCCCGGGGGTGGCTACACCTTC.

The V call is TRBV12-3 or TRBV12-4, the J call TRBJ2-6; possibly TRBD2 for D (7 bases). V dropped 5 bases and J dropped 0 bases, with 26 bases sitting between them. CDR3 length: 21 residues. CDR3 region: CASSPSKRGGALSSGANVLTF. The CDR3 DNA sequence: TGTGCCAGCAGTCCCTCTAAGAGGGGGGGGGCCTTGAGCTCTGGGGCCAACGTCCTGACTTTC.

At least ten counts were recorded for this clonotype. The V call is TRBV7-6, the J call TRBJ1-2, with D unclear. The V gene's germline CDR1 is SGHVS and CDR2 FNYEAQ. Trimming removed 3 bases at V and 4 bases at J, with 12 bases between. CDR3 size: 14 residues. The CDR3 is CASSFSQEGYGYTF. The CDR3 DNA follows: TGTGCCAGCAGCTTCTCCCAGGAGGGCTATGGCTACACCTTC. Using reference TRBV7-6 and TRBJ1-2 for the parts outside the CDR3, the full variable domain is GAGVSQSPRYKVTKRGQDVALRCDPISGHVSLYWYRQALGQGPEFLTYFNYEAQQDKSGLPNDRFSAERPEGSISTLTIQRTEQRDSAMYRCASSFSQEGYGYTFGSGTRLTVV.

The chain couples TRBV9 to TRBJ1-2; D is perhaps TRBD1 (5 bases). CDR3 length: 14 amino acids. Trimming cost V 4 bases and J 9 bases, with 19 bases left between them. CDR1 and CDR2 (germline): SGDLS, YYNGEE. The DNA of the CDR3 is TGTGCCAGCAGCCTACAGCCGGGGGGGGAAAGCTACACCTTC. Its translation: CASSLQPGGESYTF.

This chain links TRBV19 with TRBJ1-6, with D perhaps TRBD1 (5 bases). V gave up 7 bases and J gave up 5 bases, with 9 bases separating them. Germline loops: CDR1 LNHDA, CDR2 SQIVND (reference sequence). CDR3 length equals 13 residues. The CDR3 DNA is TGTGCCAGTATGGAGGGGAATAATTCACCCCTCCACTTT. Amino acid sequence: CASMEGNNSPLHF.

This CDR3 reads CSVEPVNEAFF. The CDR3 DNA follows: TGCAGCGTTGAACCTGTAAATGAAGCTTTCTTT. This chain links TRBV29-1 with TRBJ1-1; D is undetermined. Per germline, CDR1 SQVTM and CDR2 ANQGSEA. Trimming took 2 bases from V and 7 from J, leaving 8 bases between them. This CDR3 is 11 amino acids long.

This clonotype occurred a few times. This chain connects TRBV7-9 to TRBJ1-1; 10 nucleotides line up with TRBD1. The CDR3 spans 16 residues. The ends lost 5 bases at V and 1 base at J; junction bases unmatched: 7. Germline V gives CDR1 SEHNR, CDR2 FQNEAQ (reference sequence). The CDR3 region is CASSPPGQGWNTEAFF. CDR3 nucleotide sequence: TGTGCCAGCAGCCCACCGGGACAGGGGTGGAACACTGAAGCTTTCTTT.

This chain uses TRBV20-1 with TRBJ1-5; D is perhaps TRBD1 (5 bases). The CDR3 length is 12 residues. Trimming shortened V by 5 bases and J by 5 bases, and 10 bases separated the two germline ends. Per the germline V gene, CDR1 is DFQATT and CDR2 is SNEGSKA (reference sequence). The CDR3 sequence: CSAQRGDQPQHF. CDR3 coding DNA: TGCAGTGCTCAAAGGGGTGATCAGCCCCAGCATTTT.

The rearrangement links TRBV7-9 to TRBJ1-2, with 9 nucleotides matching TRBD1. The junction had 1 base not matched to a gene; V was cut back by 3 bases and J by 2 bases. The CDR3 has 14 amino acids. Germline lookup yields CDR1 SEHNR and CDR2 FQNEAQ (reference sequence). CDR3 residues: CASSFTGGNYGYTF. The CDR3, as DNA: TGTGCCAGCAGCTTTACAGGGGGCAACTATGGCTACACCTTC.

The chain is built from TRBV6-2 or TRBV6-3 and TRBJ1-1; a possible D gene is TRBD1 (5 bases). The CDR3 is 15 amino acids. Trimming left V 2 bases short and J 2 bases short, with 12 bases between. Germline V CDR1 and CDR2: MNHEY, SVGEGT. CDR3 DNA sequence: TGTGCCAGCAGTTACCAGGGTATCGAAAACACTGAAGCTTTCTTT. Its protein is CASSYQGIENTEAFF.

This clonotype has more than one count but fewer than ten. The CDR3 nucleotides are TGTGCCAGCATCCACACAGGGTTAACGGGCACCGGGGAGCTGTTTTTT. Translation gives CASIHTGLTGTGELFF. This sequence joins TRBV6-5 and TRBJ2-2, with D tentatively TRBD1 (6 bases). The germline V gene has CDR1 MNHEY and CDR2 SVGAGI. The CDR3 contains 16 residues. V lost 7 bases, J lost 4 bases, and 19 bases lay in between.

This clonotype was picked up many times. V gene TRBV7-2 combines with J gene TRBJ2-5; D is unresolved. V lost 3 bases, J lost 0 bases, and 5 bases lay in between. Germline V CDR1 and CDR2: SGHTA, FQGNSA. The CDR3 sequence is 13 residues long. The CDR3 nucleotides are TGTGCCAGCAGCTTCAACCACCAAGAGACCCAGTACTTC. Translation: CASSFNHQETQYF. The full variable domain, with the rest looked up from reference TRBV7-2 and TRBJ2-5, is GAGVSQSPSNKVTEKGKDVELRCDPISGHTALYWYRQSLGQGLEFLIYFQGNSAPDKSGLPSDRFSAERTGGSVSTLTIQRTQQEDSAVYLCASSFNHQETQYFGPGTRLLVL.

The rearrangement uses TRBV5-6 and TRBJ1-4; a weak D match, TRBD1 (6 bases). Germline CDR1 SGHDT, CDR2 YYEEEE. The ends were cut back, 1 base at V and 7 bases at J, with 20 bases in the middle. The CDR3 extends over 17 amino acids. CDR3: CASSLYPGQGLGEKLFF. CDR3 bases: TGTGCCAGCAGCTTGTATCCTGGTCAGGGGCTAGGTGAAAAACTGTTTTTT.

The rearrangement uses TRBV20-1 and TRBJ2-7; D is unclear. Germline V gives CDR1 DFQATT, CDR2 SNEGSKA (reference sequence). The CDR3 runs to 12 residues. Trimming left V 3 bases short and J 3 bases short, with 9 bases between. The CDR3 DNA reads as TGCAGTGCTAGGAAGGACGACTACGAGCAGTACTTC. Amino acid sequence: CSARKDDYEQYF.

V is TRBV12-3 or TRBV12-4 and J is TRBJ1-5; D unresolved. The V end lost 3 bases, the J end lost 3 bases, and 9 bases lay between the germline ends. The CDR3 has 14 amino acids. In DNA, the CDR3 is TGTGCCAGCAGTTTCGGCAGCGTCAATCAGCCCCAGCATTTT. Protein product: CASSFGSVNQPQHF.

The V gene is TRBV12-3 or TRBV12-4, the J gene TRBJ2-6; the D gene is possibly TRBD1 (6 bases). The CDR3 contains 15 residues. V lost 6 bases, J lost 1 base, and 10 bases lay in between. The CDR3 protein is CASSSGQSGANVLTF. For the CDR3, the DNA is TGTGCCAGCAGCTCCGGACAGTCTGGGGCCAACGTCCTGACTTTC.

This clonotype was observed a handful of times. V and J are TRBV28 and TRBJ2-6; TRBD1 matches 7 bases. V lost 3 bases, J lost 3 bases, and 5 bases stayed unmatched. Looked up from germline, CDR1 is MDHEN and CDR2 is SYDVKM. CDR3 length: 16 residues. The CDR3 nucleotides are TGTGCCAGCAGTTTCCCACAGGGGAATGGGGCCAACGTCCTGACTTTC. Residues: CASSFPQGNGANVLTF.

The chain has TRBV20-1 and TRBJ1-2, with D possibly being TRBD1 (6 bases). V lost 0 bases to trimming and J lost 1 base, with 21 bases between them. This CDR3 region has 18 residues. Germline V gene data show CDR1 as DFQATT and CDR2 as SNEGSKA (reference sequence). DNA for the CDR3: TGCAGTGCTAGAGATCGAACAGGGAAGATAGCAGTTAACTATGGCTACACCTTC. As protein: CSARDRTGKIAVNYGYTF.

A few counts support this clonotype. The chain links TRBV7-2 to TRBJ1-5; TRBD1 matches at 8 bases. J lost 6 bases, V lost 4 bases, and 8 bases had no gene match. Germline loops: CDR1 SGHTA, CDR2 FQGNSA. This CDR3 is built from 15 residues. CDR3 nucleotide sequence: TGTGCCAGCAGCTCACGACAGGGGATCGGTCAGCCCCAGCATTTT. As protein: CASSSRQGIGQPQHF. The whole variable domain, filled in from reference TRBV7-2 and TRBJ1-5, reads GAGVSQSPSNKVTEKGKDVELRCDPISGHTALYWYRQSLGQGLEFLIYFQGNSAPDKSGLPSDRFSAERTGGSVSTLTIQRTQQEDSAVYLCASSSRQGIGQPQHFGDGTRLSIL.